The 7 T cell receptor beta chains below all came from one sample that was sequenced in a study of blood T cell repertoires in COVID-19. Generated by immunoSEQ multiplex PCR, the TCRdb table keeps only in-frame clones and is missing some. The sample lists about 280,000 clones, approximately 90% seen once, with roughly 5% in the top ten. Sequencing was done on a sample of peripheral blood. These receptors were taken from a man aged 40-50 years with acute or convalescent COVID-19.

The chain uses TRBV27 and TRBJ1-5; a possible D gene is TRBD1 (6 bases). V was pared by 5 bases and J by 5 bases, with 16 bases between. CDR3 size: 15 residues. CDR1 and CDR2 (germline): MNHEY, SMNVEV (reference sequence). The CDR3 spells CASSVGSRGDQPQHF. The CDR3 DNA reads TGTGCCAGCAGTGTGGGGAGCAGGGGCGATCAGCCCCAGCATTTT.

This clone has a handful of counts. The V call is TRBV10-3, the J call TRBJ1-4; D remains ambiguous. Trimming pared 3 bases from V and 8 bases from J, leaving 13 bases between. The germline CDR1 and CDR2 sequences are ENHRY and SYGVKD. This CDR3 is built from 14 residues. CDR3 nucleotide sequence: TGTGCCATCAGTGACTTTGGAGGGTTCGAAAAACTGTTTTTT. It yields the protein CAISDFGGFEKLFF.

The genes are TRBV9 and TRBJ1-5, with a tentative D call TRBD1 (6 bases). V was shortened by 4 bases and J by 4 bases, with 15 bases between the two germline ends. Germline-derived CDR1 and CDR2 are SGDLS and YYNGEE. This CDR3 is 15 amino acids long. In DNA form, the CDR3 reads TGTGCCAGCAGCCTACGGACAGTGCGTAATCAGCCCCAGCATTTT. Protein product: CASSLRTVRNQPQHF.

The chain links TRBV6-1 to TRBJ2-2, with TRBD1 matching 7 bases. The ends lost 0 bases at V and 5 bases at J; junction bases unmatched: 9. Germline CDR1 MNHNS, CDR2 SASEGT. The CDR3 extends over 17 amino acids. CDR3 DNA: TGTGCCAGCAGTGAAGCGCCGAGGGGGCCTTATACCGGGGAGCTGTTTTTT. Residues: CASSEAPRGPYTGELFF.

The rearrangement links TRBV6-5 to TRBJ1-2; the D gene is possibly TRBD1 (6 bases). The CDR3 has 14 amino acids. Germline V lookup: CDR1 MNHEY, CDR2 SVGAGI. Trimming took 6 bases from V and 4 from J, leaving 15 bases between them. The CDR3 DNA sequence: TGTGCCAGCAGACCCGCCTCAGGGGCCTATGGCTACACCTTC. It codes for CASRPASGAYGYTF.

The J gene is TRBJ2-3, the V gene TRBV9; no firm D call. Trimming took 3 bases from V and 0 from J, leaving 8 bases between them. Germline CDR1 is SGDLS and CDR2 is YYNGEE. The CDR3 totals 14 residues. The CDR3: CASSARGSTDTQYF. CDR3 DNA: TGTGCCAGCAGCGCCAGAGGTAGCACAGATACGCAGTATTTT.

The chain uses TRBV15 and TRBJ2-7, with 9 bases identical to TRBD2. The length of the CDR3 is 15 residues. The germline V gene has CDR1 LNHNV and CDR2 YYDKDF (reference sequence). The V and J ends lost 1 base and 3 bases, in that order; junction bases with no gene match: 4. The CDR3 region has the DNA TGTGCCACCAGCAGAGGGCTAGCGGGGCACTACGAGCAGTACTTC. Residues: CATSRGLAGHYEQYF.